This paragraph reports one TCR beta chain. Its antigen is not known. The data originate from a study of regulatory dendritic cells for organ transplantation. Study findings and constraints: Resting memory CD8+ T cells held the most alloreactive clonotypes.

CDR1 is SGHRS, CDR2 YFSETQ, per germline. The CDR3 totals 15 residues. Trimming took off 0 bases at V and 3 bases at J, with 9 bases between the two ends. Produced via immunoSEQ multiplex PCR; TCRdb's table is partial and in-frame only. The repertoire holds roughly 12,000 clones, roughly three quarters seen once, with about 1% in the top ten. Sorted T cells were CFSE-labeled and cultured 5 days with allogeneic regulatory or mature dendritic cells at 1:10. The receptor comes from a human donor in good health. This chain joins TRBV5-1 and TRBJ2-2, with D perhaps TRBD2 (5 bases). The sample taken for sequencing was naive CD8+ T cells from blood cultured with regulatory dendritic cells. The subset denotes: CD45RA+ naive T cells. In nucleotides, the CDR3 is TGCGCCAGCAGCTTGGGGCTAGCCGACACCGGGGAGCTGTTTTTT. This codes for CASSLGLADTGELFF.